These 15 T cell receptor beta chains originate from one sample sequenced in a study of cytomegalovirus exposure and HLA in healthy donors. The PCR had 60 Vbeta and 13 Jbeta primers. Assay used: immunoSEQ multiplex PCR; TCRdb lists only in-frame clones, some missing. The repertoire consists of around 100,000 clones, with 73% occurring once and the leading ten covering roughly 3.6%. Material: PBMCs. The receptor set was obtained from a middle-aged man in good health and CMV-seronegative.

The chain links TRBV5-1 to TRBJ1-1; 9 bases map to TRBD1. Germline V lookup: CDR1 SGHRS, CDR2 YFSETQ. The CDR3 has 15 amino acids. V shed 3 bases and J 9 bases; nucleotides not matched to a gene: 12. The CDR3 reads CASSSLQGAITKAFF. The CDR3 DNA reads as TGCGCCAGCAGCTCCCTACAGGGGGCCATTACTAAAGCTTTCTTT.

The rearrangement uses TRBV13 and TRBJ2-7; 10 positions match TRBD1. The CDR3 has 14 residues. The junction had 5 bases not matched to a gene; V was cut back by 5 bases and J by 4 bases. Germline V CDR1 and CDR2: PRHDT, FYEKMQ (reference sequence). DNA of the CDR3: TGTGCCAGCAGCCCGTGGGACAGGGGATACGAGCAGTACTTC. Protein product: CASSPWDRGYEQYF. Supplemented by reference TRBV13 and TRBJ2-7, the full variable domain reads AAGVIQSPRHLIKEKRETATLKCYPIPRHDTVYWYQQGPGQDPQFLISFYEKMQSDKGSIPDRFSAQQFSDYHSELNMSSLELGDSALYFCASSPWDRGYEQYFGPGTRLTVT.

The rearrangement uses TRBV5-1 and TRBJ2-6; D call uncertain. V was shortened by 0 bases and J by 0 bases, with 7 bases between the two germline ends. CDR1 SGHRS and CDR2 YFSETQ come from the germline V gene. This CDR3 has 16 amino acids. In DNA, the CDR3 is TGCGCCAGCAGCTTGGCCCTCGGCTCTGGGGCCAACGTCCTGACTTTC. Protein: CASSLALGSGANVLTF.

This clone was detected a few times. The chain's CDR3 is CASSYLDTSTEAFF. CDR3 bases: TGTGCCAGCAGTTACCTGGACACAAGCACTGAAGCTTTCTTT. This chain joins TRBV6-5 and TRBJ1-1; D is possibly TRBD1 (5 bases). The CDR3 has 14 amino acids. Trimming left V 2 bases short and J 4 bases short, with 11 bases between. From germline, CDR1 is MNHEY and CDR2 SVGAGI.

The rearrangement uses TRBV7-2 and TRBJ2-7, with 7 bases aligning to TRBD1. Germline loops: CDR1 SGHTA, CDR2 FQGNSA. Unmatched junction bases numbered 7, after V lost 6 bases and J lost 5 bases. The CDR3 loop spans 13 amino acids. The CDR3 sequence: CASSFTTGNEQYF. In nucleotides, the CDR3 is TGTGCCAGCAGTTTCACGACAGGGAACGAGCAGTACTTC. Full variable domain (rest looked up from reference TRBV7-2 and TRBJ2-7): GAGVSQSPSNKVTEKGKDVELRCDPISGHTALYWYRQSLGQGLEFLIYFQGNSAPDKSGLPSDRFSAERTGGSVSTLTIQRTQQEDSAVYLCASSFTTGNEQYFGPGTRLTVT.

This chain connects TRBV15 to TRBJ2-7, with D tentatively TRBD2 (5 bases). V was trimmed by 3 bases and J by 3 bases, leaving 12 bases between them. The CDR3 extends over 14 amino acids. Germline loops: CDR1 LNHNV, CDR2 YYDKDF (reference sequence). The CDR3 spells CATSSPDGLYEQYF. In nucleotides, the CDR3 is TGTGCCACCAGCAGTCCCGACGGACTCTACGAGCAGTACTTC.

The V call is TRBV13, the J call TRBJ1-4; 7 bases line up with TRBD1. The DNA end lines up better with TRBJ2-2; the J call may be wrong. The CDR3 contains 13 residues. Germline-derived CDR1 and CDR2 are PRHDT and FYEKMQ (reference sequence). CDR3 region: CASSPTTGTELFF. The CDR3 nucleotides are TGTGCCAGCAGCCCCACGACAGGGACGGAGCTGTTTTTT.

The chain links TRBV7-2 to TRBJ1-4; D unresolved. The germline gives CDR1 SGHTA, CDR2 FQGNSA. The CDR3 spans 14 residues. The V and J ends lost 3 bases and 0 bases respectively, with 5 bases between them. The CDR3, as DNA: TGTGCCAGCAGCTTTACAGCAACTAATGAAAAACTGTTTTTT. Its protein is CASSFTATNEKLFF. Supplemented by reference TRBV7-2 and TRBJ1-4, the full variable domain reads GAGVSQSPSNKVTEKGKDVELRCDPISGHTALYWYRQSLGQGLEFLIYFQGNSAPDKSGLPSDRFSAERTGGSVSTLTIQRTQQEDSAVYLCASSFTATNEKLFFGSGTQLSVL.

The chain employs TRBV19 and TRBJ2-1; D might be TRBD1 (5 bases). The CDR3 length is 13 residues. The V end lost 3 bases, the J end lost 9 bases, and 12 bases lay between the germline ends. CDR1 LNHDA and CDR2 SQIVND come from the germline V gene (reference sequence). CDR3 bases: TGTGCCAGTAGTATGCAGTCTGGGGCTGAGCAGTTCTTC. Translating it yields CASSMQSGAEQFF.

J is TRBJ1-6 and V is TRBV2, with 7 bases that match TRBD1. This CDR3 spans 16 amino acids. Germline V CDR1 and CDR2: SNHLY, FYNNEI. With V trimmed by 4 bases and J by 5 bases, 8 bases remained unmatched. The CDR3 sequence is CASSGQGDPNNSPLHF. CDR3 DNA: TGTGCCAGCAGTGGACAGGGAGATCCTAATAATTCACCCCTCCACTTT.

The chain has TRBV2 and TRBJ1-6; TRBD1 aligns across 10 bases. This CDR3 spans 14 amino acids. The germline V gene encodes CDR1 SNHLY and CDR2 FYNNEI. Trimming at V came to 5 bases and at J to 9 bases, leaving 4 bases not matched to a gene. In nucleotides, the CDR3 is TGTGCCAGCAGTCTTGGGACAGGGGTTTCACCCCTCCACTTT. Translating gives CASSLGTGVSPLHF.

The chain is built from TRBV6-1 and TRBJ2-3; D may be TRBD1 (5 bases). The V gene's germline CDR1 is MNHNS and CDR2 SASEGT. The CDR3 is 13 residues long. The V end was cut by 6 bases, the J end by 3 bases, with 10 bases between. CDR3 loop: CASRDSGTDTQYF. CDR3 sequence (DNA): TGTGCCAGCAGGGATTCAGGGACAGATACGCAGTATTTT.

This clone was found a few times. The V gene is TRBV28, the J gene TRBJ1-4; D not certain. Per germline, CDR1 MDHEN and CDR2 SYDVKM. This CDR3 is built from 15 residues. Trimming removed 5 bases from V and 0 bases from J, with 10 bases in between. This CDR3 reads CASSTTGATNEKLFF. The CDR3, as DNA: TGTGCCAGCAGTACCACGGGAGCAACTAATGAAAAACTGTTTTTT.

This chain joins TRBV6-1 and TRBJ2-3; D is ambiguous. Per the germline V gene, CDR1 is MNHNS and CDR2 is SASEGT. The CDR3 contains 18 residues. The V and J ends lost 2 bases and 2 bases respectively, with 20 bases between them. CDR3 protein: CASSEWRSAPASTDTQYF. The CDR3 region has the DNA TGTGCCAGCAGTGAATGGAGATCCGCCCCAGCCTCCACAGATACGCAGTATTTT.

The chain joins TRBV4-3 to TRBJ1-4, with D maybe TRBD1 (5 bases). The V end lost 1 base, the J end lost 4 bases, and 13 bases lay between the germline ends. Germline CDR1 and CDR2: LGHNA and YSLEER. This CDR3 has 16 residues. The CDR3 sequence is CASSQVGGNHNEKLFF. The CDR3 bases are TGCGCCAGCAGCCAAGTCGGGGGGAACCATAATGAAAAACTGTTTTTT.